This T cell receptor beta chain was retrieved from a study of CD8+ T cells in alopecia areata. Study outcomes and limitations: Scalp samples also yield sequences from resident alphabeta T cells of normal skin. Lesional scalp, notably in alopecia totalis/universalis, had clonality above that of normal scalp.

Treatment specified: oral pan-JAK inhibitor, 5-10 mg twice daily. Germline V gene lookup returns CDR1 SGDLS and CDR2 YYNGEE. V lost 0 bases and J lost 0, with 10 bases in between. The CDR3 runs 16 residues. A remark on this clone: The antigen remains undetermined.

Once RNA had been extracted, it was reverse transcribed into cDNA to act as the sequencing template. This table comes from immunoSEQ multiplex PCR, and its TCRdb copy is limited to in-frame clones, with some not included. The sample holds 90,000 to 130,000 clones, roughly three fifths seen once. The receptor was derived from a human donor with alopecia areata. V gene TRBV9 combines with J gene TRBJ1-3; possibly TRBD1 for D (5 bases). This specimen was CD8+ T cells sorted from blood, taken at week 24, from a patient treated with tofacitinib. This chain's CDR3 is CASSVETGPSGNTIYF. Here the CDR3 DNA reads TGTGCCAGCAGCGTAGAAACGGGGCCCTCTGGAAACACCATATATTTT.